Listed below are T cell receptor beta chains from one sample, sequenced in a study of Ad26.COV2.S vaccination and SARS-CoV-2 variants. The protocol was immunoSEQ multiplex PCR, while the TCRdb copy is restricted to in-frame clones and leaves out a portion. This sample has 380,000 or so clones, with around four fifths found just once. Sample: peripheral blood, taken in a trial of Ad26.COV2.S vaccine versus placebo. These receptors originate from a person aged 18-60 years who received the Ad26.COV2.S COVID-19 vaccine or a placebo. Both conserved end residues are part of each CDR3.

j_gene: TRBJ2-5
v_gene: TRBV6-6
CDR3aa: CATRTAPGGETQYF

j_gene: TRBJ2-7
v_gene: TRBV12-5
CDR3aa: CASALPTGPSSYEQYF

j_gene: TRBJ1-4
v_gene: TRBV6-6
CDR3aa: CASSYGQGGEKLFF

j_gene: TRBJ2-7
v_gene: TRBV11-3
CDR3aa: CASRPTGGLYEQYF

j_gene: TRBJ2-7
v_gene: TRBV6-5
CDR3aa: CASSYGGTYEQYF

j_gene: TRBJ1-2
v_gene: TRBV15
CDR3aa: CATSREPRNYGYTF

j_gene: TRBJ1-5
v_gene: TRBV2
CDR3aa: CASSESSSNQPQHF

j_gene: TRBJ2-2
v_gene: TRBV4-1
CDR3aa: CASSPHTGDTGELFF

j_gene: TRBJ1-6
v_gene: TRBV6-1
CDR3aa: CASSEGMGGGDNSPLHF

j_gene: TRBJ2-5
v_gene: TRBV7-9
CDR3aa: CASSLAGTGETQYF

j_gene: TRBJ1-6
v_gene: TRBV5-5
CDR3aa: CASSLTRNSPLHF